The T cell receptor beta chain described here comes from a study of T cells after yellow fever vaccination. This clonotype has a count of ten or more. TCRdb itself ran the 5' RACE reads through MiXCR, one entry per CDR3 protein. The sample lists approximately 260,000 distinct CDR3 sequences; under 15% were seen once. Trimming pared 4 bases from V and 2 bases from J, leaving 9 bases between. CDR3 size: 14 residues. CDR1 and CDR2 (germline): LGHNA, YSLEER. The rearrangement links TRBV4-3 to TRBJ2-1; D is perhaps TRBD1 or TRBD2 (5 bases each). The sequence derives from a man aged 30 to 39 who received the YFV17D yellow fever vaccine. The starting material was CD4+ T cells sorted from PBMCs, obtained 45 days after the yellow fever booster vaccination. CDR3 region: CASSRGTAYNEQFF. The DNA for the CDR3 is TGCGCCAGCAGCCGAGGGACCGCCTACAATGAGCAGTTCTTC.